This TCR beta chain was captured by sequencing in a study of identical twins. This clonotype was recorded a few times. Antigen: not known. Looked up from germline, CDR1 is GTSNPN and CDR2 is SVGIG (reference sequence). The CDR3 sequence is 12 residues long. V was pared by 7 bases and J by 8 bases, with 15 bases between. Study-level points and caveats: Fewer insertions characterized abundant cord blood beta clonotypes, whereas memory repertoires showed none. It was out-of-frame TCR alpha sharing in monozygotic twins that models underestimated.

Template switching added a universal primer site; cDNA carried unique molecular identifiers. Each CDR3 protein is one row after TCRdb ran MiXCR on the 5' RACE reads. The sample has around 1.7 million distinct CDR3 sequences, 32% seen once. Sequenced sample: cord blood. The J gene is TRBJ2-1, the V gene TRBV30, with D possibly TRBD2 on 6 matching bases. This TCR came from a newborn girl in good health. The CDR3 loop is CALHGGIDEQFF. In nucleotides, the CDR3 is TGTGCCTTGCATGGAGGGATTGATGAGCAGTTCTTC.